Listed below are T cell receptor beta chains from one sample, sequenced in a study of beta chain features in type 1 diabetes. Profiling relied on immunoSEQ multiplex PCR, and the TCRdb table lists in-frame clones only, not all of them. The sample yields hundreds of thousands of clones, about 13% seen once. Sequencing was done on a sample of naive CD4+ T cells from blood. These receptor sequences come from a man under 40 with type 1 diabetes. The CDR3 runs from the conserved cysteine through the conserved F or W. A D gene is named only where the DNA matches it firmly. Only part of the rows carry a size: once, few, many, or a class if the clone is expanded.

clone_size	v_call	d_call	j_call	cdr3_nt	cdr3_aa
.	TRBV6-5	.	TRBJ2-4	TGTGCCAGCAGCCTCGGACAGACAGCCAAAAACATTCAGTACTTC	CASSLGQTAKNIQYF
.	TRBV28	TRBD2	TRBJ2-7	TGTGCCAGCAGTTCGGCTAGCGGGAAAGGCTACGAGCAGTACTTC	CASSSASGKGYEQYF
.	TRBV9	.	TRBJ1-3	TGTGCCAGCAGCGTAGAAATGGCCGGGGGCACCATATATTTT	CASSVEMAGGTIYF
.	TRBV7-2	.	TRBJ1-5	TGTGCCAGCAGCTTTCAAGGGGGTAGCAATCAGCCCCAGCATTTT	CASSFQGGSNQPQHF
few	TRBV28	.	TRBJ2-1	TGTGCCAGCAGTTCATTGACAGCACGCTCCTACAATGAGCAGTTCTTC	CASSSLTARSYNEQFF
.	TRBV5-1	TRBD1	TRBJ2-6	TGCGCCAGCAGCGGGGGACAGGGGGCTGGGGCCAACGTCCTGACTTTC	CASSGGQGAGANVLTF
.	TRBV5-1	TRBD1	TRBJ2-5	TGCGCCAGCAGCTTACAGGGGAACGCAAGAGAGACCCAGTACTTC	CASSLQGNARETQYF
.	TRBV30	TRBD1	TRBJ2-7	TGTGCCTGGGGGAAGTATCCGGGACAGGAGACCTACGAGCAGTACTTC	CAWGKYPGQETYEQYF
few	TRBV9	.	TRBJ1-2	TGTGCCAGCAGCGAGGGAGGGGGATCTGGCTACACCTTC	CASSEGGGSGYTF
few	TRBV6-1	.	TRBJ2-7	TGTGCCAGCAGTGTTAGCGGGACAGGGTACGAGCAGTACTTC	CASSVSGTGYEQYF
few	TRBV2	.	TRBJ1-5	TGTGCCAGCACAGGGTTTAAAGGCAATCAGCCCCAGCATTTT	CASTGFKGNQPQHF
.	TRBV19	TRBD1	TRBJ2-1	TGTGCCAGTAGTATTACCGGGACAGGGATGTACTCCTACAATGAGCAGTTCTTC	CASSITGTGMYSYNEQFF
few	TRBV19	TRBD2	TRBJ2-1	TGTGCCACTCAGACTAGCTCCCTTTACAATGAGCAGTTCTTC	CATQTSSLYNEQFF
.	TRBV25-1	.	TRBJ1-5	TGTGCCAGCAGTGTGGGAGGGAGGCAACAGCCCCAGCATTTT	CASSVGGRQQPQHF
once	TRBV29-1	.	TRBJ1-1	TGCAGCGTTGAAGGGGGAACGGGGGCTGAAGCTTTCTTT	CSVEGGTGAEAFF
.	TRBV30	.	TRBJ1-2	TGTGCCTGGAGTGTCGGCTATGGCTACACCTTC	CAWSVGYGYTF
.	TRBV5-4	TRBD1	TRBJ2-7	TGTGCCAGCAGCTGGGGGACAGGGGAATACGAGCAGTACTTC	CASSWGTGEYEQYF
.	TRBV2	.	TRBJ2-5	TGTGCCAGCAGGCCAGAAGAGACCCAGTACTTC	CASRPEETQYF
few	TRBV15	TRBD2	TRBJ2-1	TGTGCCACCAGCAGAGCTTCTAGCGGGAGGGCCCGGGAGCAGTTCTTC	CATSRASSGRAREQFF
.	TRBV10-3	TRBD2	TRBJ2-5	TGTGCCATCAGTTCTAGCGGGACCCTCCAAGAGACCCAGTACTTC	CAISSSGTLQETQYF
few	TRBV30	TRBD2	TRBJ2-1	TGTGCCTGGTCTAGCGGTGGGGGCAATGAGCAGTTCTTC	CAWSSGGGNEQFF
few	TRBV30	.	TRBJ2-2	TGTGCCTCCATAGATTCCGGGGAGCTGTTTTTT	CASIDSGELFF
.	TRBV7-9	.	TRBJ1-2	TGTGCCAGCGTAGGAGGGGCGGTAACATATGGCTACACCTTC	CASVGGAVTYGYTF
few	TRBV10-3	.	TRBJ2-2	TGTGCCATCAGAAGCCGGGAGAGTGCCGGGGAGCTGTTTTTT	CAIRSRESAGELFF
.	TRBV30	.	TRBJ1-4	TGTGCCTGGAGTGTTCTAGGGGTGGCTAATGAAAAACTGTTTTTT	CAWSVLGVANEKLFF
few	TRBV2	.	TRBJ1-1	TGTGCCAGCAGCATCAGGGTCCTGAACACTGAAGCTTTCTTT	CASSIRVLNTEAFF
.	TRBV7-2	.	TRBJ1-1	TGTGCCAGCACCCCCCGAGTGAGCCCGAACACTGAAGCTTTCTTT	CASTPRVSPNTEAFF
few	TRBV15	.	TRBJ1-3	TGTGCCACCAGCAGAGACCCCAACTCTGGAAACACCATATATTTT	CATSRDPNSGNTIYF
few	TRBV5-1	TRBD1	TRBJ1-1	TGCGCCAGCAGCCCCCCCGGACAGGAAGACACTGAAGCTTTCTTT	CASSPPGQEDTEAFF
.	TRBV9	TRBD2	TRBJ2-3	TGTGCCAGCAGCCCTAGCGGTAAGAGACAAAGGCGGGATACGCAGTATTTT	CASSPSGKRQRRDTQYF
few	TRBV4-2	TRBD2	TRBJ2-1	TGTGCCAGCAGCCAAGATTCAGCGGGAGCTCGCAATGAGCAGTTCTTC	CASSQDSAGARNEQFF
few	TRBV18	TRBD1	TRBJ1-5	TGTGCCAGCTCACTCTGGGACAGGAATCAGCCCCAGCATTTT	CASSLWDRNQPQHF
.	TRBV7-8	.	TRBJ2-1	TGTGCCAGCAGCCCTAGACGGGTGTCCTACAATGAGCAGTTCTTC	CASSPRRVSYNEQFF
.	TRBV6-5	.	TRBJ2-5	TGTGCCAGCAGTTACGGGGCGGGGAGCGGAGAGACCCAGTACTTC	CASSYGAGSGETQYF
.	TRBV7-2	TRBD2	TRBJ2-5	TGTGCCAGCAGCGCTAAGACTAGCGAGACCCAGTACTTC	CASSAKTSETQYF
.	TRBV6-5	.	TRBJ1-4	TGTGCCAGCGGCGGAGCGGCAACTAATGAAAAACTGTTTTTT	CASGGAATNEKLFF
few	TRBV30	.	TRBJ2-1	TGTGCCTGGAGACTCAACCGAGGAAGCTCCTACAATGAGCAGTTCTTC	CAWRLNRGSSYNEQFF
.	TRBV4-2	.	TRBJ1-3	TGTGCCAGCAGCCAAGAGATAGCAAGGGGAAACACCATATATTTT	CASSQEIARGNTIYF
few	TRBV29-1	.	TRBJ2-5	TGCAGCGCCCCGGGGTGGGCGGAGCAAGAGACCCAGTACTTC	CSAPGWAEQETQYF
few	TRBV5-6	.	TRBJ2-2	TGTGCCAGCAGACCGACAGGGAACACCGGGGAGCTGTTTTTT	CASRPTGNTGELFF
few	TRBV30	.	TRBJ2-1	TGTGCCTGGAGTGTATCAGGGCGCGGTGAGCAGTTCTTC	CAWSVSGRGEQFF
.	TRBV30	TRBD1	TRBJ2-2	TGTGCCTGGGGGGACAGTTACACCGGGGAGCTGTTTTTT	CAWGDSYTGELFF
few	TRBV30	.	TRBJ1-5	TGTGCCTGGAGTGAGTTGGACAGACTTTATCAGCCCCAGCATTTT	CAWSELDRLYQPQHF
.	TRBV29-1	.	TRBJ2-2	TGCAGCGGGTGGGGGCCCGGGGAGCTGTTTTTT	CSGWGPGELFF
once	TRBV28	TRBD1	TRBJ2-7	TGTGCCAGCAGTTCCGGACAGGGTGGTTACGAGCAGTACTTC	CASSSGQGGYEQYF
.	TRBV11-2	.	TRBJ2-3	TGTGCCAGCAGCTTTCTATCAGATACGCAGTATTTT	CASSFLSDTQYF
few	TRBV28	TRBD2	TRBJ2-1	TGTGCCAGCACTAGCGGGAGGGAACTTGAGCAGTTCTTC	CASTSGRELEQFF
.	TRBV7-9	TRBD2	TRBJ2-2	TGTGCCAGCAGCTCGGGACTAGCGGAATACACCGGGGAGCTGTTTTTT	CASSSGLAEYTGELFF
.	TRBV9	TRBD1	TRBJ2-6	TGTGCCAGCAGCGTAGTACCGGGACAGGGTTATCGCGCTGGGGCCAACGTCCTGACTTTC	CASSVVPGQGYRAGANVLTF
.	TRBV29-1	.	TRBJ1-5	TGCAGCGTTGTTGCCGAGGGCAGTGGACAGCCCCAGCATTTT	CSVVAEGSGQPQHF
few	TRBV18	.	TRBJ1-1	TGTGCCAGCTCACCTTCAGGGGATGACGAAGCTTTCTTT	CASSPSGDDEAFF
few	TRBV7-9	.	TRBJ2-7	TGTGCCAGCAGCTTAACAGCGGAGTCATACGAGCAGTACTTC	CASSLTAESYEQYF
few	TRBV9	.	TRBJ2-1	TGTGCCAGCAGCGCCCTTCAGGACAATGAGCAGTTCTTC	CASSALQDNEQFF